The 4 T cell receptor beta chains below were found in one sample sequenced in a study of cytomegalovirus exposure and HLA in healthy donors. Vbeta (60) and Jbeta (13) primers were used in the PCR. This table comes from immunoSEQ multiplex PCR, and its TCRdb copy is limited to in-frame clones, with some not included. The table records about 120,000 clones, approximately 71% of them present only once. Sequenced material: PBMCs. Receptors originate from a woman between 45 and 60 years old in good health and CMV-seronegative.

This chain uses TRBV4-2 with TRBJ2-1; 10 bases map to TRBD2. J gave up 8 bases and V 4 bases, and 8 bases lay outside the gene matches. This CDR3 is built from 15 residues. Per germline, CDR1 LGHNA and CDR2 YNFKEQ. The CDR3 bases are TGTGCCAGCAGCCCGGCTAGCGGGAGTAGGGATGAGCAGTTCTTC. Amino acids: CASSPASGSRDEQFF.

The table lists this clone with a few counts. The genes are TRBV7-2 and TRBJ2-1; D is unclear. V shed 2 bases and J shed 4 bases, with 6 bases lying between them. This CDR3 has 13 residues. Germline values: CDR1 SGHTA, CDR2 FQGNSA. The CDR3 sequence: CASSLPIYNEQFF. In DNA form, the CDR3 reads TGTGCCAGCAGCTTACCTATTTACAATGAGCAGTTCTTC.

This chain links TRBV13 with TRBJ1-2, with 7 bases aligning to TRBD1. Germline CDR1 reads PRHDT; CDR2 reads FYEKMQ (reference sequence). With V trimmed by 4 bases and J by 6 bases, 8 bases remained unmatched. The CDR3 length is 14 residues. CDR3 nucleotides: TGTGCCAGCAGCTCCCCTGACAGGGATCATGGCTACACCTTC. Its protein product is CASSSPDRDHGYTF.

This chain joins TRBV18 and TRBJ2-3; 9 bases map to TRBD1. V trimming: 4 bases; J trimming: 5 bases; junction bases outside the gene matches: 7. The length of the CDR3 is 15 residues. Germline V gene lookup returns CDR1 KGHSH and CDR2 LQKENI. The CDR3 is CASSRMGQGEDTQYF. Written as DNA, the CDR3 is TGTGCCAGCTCACGAATGGGACAGGGTGAAGATACGCAGTATTTT.